Here is one T cell receptor (beta chain) with its context. Its antigen is as yet unknown. This CDR3 region has 17 residues. The V and J ends lost 3 bases and 0 bases, in that order; junction bases with no gene match: 8. Per the germline V gene, CDR1 is DFQATT and CDR2 is SNEGSKA (reference sequence). The data derive from a study of T-cell reconstitution after alpha-beta-depleted transplantation in children. The authors prepared the TCRbeta library with unique molecular identifiers. TCRdb ran MiXCR on the PCR reads and lists one entry per CDR3 protein. This sample yields over 400,000 distinct CDR3 sequences, of which 43% are seen a single time; 25% to 30% belongs to the top ten. Study-level points and caveats: Reported findings indicate that, about two months after transplant, alpha-beta T cells came from several hundred expanded clones, which were derived from non-depleted graft cells. Counts and diversity of T cells one year after transplant came mostly from newly produced T cells.

The specimen comprised PBMCs, sampled before TCRalphabeta/CD19-depleted stem cell transplant. The clonotype was recovered from a girl aged 2 to 9 with aplastic anemia, due to receive a stem cell transplant. This chain connects TRBV20-1 to TRBJ2-6; 7 bases match TRBD1. CDR3 protein: CSARGRQGPSGANVLTF. CDR3 nucleotide sequence: TGCAGTGCTAGGGGAAGACAGGGTCCCTCTGGGGCCAACGTCCTGACTTTC.